Reported below is one TCR beta chain. Its antigen remains unknown. Unique-molecular-identifier-tagged TCR beta cDNA libraries were used. TCRdb re-derived calls from the PCR reads in MiXCR, one entry per CDR3 protein. This table holds around 770,000 distinct CDR3 sequences, under 60% found once. These data belong to a study of post-analysis software for immune sequencing data. Points from the study as a whole: Controls' normalized Chao1 diversity significantly exceeded that of multiple sclerosis patients. The study found TRBV5-6, TRBV5-1 and TRBV20-1 among roughly 5 TRBV segments more frequent in patients than controls.

The V and J ends lost 0 bases and 2 bases respectively, with 11 bases between them. This CDR3 region has 16 residues. Germline CDR1 reads SGHRS; CDR2 reads YFSETQ. Sequenced: blood. The chain joins TRBV5-1 to TRBJ1-4; D is unclear. The receptor comes from a girl between 5 and 17 years old with multiple sclerosis. DNA for the CDR3: TGCGCCAGCAGCTTGGGTGTGGAAGGCACTAATGAAAAACTGTTTTTT. Translation: CASSLGVEGTNEKLFF.